One T cell receptor (beta chain) is described in this entry. No antigen is known for it. Base quality data are lacking; no much larger clone is found one base away. This record comes from a study of CD8 T cells in Susac syndrome (dated 2019 in TCRdb). General notes on the study: Of the Susac syndrome patients who were sequenced, more than five had clinically active disease and eight or nine were in clinical remission. Repertoire sequencing was used to test whether CD8+ T cell activation and differentiation in Susac syndrome was antigen driven. At the time of blood withdrawal, Susac syndrome patients were either therapy-naive, taking corticosteroids (with some also receiving IVIg), or on IVIg alone.

V loses 1 base, J loses 2 bases, and the germline ends lie 11 bases apart. CDR1 LGHDT and CDR2 YNNKEL were looked up in the germline V gene (reference sequence). The CDR3 holds 15 amino acids from the cysteine to the phenylalanine. Only the CDR3 part of the read is kept: 45 bases, read in frame from the first base. RNA was extracted using the RNeasy kit, and roughly 0.45 to 1 microgram was reverse transcribed with random hexamers. The immunoSEQ multiplex PCR assay, covering 54 Vbeta and 13 Jbeta segments, was used to amplify TCR beta CDR3 regions. To correct PCR amplification bias, a synthetic template baseline was used for both primer optimization and computational correction. In the original analysis: Only productive sequences were kept, with reads annotated to V, D and J genes according to IMGT and analyzed in immunoSEQ Analyzer. Clonality was calculated as one minus the Shannon entropy normalized by log2 of the number of productive unique sequences. For each patient and control, public and private clones were evaluated among the 100 most prevalent clones. Clones were defined as Susac-specific if absent from the healthy and MS cohorts, from 1052 published viral clones and from other ImmuneACCESS disease sequences. TCRdb reran the public reads through fastp at Q25 and MiXCR, keeping productive beta chains. Every distinct CDR3 protein forms one entry, paired with its most common genes and DNA. TCRdb, rather than the study authors, made the V and J calls. Present in this sample are some 180,000 distinct CDR3 sequences, about 91% of which were seen just once. The ten largest clones add up to about 0.09% of the sample.

High-throughput TCR beta sequencing profiled peripheral blood CD8+ and CD4+ T cells from healthy donors, Susac syndrome patients and multiple sclerosis patients. Recently defined diagnostic criteria for definite or probable disease were met by the Susac syndrome patients. CD8+ TEMRA cells were enriched by FACS, while bulk CD8+ and CD4+ T cells were purified by magnetic negative isolation. Blood was collected in EDTA tubes and processed within 24 hours, with PBMCs isolated through density gradient centrifugation. PBMCs intended for TCR sequencing were cryopreserved in liquid nitrogen and thawed later in a water bath at 37 degrees C. Purity of sorted or isolated CD4+, CD8+ and CD8+ TEMRA cells was at least 90%. Points the paper makes about the study in general: In patients with Susac syndrome, the CD4+ T cell repertoire showed no detectable clonal expansion. The number of individuals in the TCR sequencing and HLA analysis was recognized as being relatively small.

Input material: CD4+ T cells from PBMCs. The sequence derives from a human donor with Susac syndrome. Rearrangement joined TRBV3-1 to TRBJ2-5, with the identity of the D gene unclear. The CDR3 reads as follows: CASSQAGKPQETQYF. The sequenced DNA: TGTGCCAGCAGCCAAGCTGGCAAACCACAAGAGACCCAGTACTTC.